This TCR beta chain appears in the sequencing data of a study of T cell responses to AZD1222 COVID-19 vaccine (dated by TCRdb to about 2021). Turning to the overall study: AZD1222 recipients whose second dose came at about 4 weeks and those whose second dose came at about 12 weeks were combined into one group, since spike-specific TCR depth and breadth did not differ between the two schedules. Trial participants were enrolled by age into 18-55, 56-69 and 70-plus year subgroups, with 148, 28 and 57 TCR-sequenced participants respectively. TCR sequencing was performed for fewer than 250 trial participants, of whom 200 to 220 were given two doses of AZD1222 and approximately 25 were given two doses of MenACWY control vaccine.

This clone has only one observation. What antigen it recognizes has not been identified. The sample holds no much larger clone one base away, and base qualities are not on file. CDR1 ENHRY and CDR2 SYGVKD are derived from the germline V gene. Here V drops 6 bases and J drops 4 bases, and the junction holds 7 bases not matched to any gene. CDR3 length: 17 amino acids, cysteine to phenylalanine. The CDR3 DNA has 51 bases and is translated from base 1. The intended sense of this specimen's time point label: baseline before first vaccination. Vaccinee samples came from UK trials COV001 and COV002, including a single-blind randomized controlled phase 2/3 trial of AZD1222 (ChAdOx1 nCoV-19) in healthy adults. Trial participant PBMC samples were collected at day 0 and day 28 after the second dose for TCRbeta chain sequencing. What the work shows at the level of the full study, not this receptor alone: Conclusions about previously exposed vaccinees were limited because only six or seven AZD1222 recipients were SARS-CoV-2 seropositive at baseline. Nearly half of unique spike-specific TCRs reportedly recognized epitopes outside regions mutated in the B.1.351 and B.1.1.7 variants. Because no day 14 peak-response samples were available, repertoires were characterized only after the peak T cell response. After two AZD1222 doses, spike-specific TCR breadth and depth were significantly higher than at day 0 and than in MenACWY recipients. Participants were mostly white British, with more females than males. The authors suggested clonal diversity may have been underestimated. The 56-69-year group was small, and its depth increase did not reach significance, likely because of low power. Vaccine-associated CD4 TCRs spanned the whole spike protein, with dominant responses in regions 160-218 and 743-854.

The CDR3 regions of human TCRbeta chains were analyzed by immunosequencing. Regarding the original processing steps: Repertoire TCRs were matched against a reference library of SARS-CoV-2-specific TCRs generated with the MIRA antigen-specificity platform. Breadth was defined as the fraction of unique TCRs that were SARS-CoV-2-associated. Depth was defined as the fraction of total T cells that were SARS-CoV-2-associated. Using the MIRA data, each spike-specific TCR was assigned both to the spike region to which the TCR was reactive and to a CD4 or CD8 class. Log10-transformed breadth and depth values were compared by one-way ANOVA with Sidak's multiple comparisons tests. TCRdb limited this immuneACCESS table to in-frame rearrangements with V and J called. A share of clones is missing; checked studies link under half to unresolved V genes, and the rest is unexplained. V and J calls and clone size are those listed in that table; D and trimming were worked out from the DNA. The sample table contains about 140,000 clones; only one count was recorded for roughly 88% of them. The leading ten clones occupy approximately 3.7% of the sample.

The sequence came from an adult in good health. The input for sequencing was peripheral blood, taken on day 0 of AZD1222 vaccination. The sequence joins TRBV10-3 to TRBJ2-2; 14 nucleotides in the junction match TRBD2. Here is the DNA: TGTGCCATCAGGGGACTAGCGGGAGCAGAAACCACCGGGGAGCTGTTTTTT. It encodes CAIRGLAGAETTGELFF.